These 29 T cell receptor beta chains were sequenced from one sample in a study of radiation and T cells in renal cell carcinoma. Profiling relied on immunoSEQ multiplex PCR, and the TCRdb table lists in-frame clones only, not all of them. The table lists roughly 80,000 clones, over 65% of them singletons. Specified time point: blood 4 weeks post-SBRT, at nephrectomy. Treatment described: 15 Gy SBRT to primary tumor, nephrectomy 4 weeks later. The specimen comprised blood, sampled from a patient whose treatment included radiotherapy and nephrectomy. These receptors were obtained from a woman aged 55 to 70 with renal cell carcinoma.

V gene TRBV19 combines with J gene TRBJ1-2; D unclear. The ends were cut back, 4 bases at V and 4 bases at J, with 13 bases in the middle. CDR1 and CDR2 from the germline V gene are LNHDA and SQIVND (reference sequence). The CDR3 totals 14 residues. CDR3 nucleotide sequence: TGTGCCAGTAGTAGAGGAGAGCCAATCTATGGCTACACCTTC. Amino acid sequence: CASSRGEPIYGYTF. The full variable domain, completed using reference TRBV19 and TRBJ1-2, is DGGITQSPKYLFRKEGQNVTLSCEQNLNHDAMYWYRQDPGQGLRLIYYSQIVNDFQKGDIAEGYSVSREKKESFPLTVTSAQKNPTAFYLCASSRGEPIYGYTFGSGTRLTVV.

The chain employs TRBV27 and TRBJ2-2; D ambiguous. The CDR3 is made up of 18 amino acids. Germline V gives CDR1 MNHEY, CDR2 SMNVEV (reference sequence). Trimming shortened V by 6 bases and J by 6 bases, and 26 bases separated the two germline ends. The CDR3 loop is CASRLQGNQGPVAGELFF. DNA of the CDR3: TGTGCCAGCAGGCTCCAAGGAAACCAAGGGCCGGTGGCCGGGGAGCTGTTTTTT.

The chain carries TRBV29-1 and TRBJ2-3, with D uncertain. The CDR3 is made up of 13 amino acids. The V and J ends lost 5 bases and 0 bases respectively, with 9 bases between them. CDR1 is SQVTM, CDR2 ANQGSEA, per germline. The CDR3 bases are TGCAGCGTTTCAGTTACTAGCACAGATACGCAGTATTTT. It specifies CSVSVTSTDTQYF.

CDR3 sequence reads: CASSQDGQGQGGYTF. As DNA, the CDR3 is TGCGCCAGCAGCCAGGACGGACAGGGACAGGGTGGCTACACCTTC. The chain is built from TRBV5-1 and TRBJ1-2; 9 bases map to TRBD1. Germline V gene sequence: CDR1 SGHRS, CDR2 YFSETQ. This CDR3 is built from 15 residues. V was clipped by 4 bases and J by 7 bases; unmatched bases: 11.

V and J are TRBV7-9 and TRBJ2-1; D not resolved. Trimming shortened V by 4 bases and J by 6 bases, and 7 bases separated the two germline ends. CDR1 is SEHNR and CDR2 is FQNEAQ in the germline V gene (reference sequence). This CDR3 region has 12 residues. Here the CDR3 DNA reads TGTGCCAGCAGCTCCCTAGGCAATGAGCAGTTCTTC. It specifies CASSSLGNEQFF.

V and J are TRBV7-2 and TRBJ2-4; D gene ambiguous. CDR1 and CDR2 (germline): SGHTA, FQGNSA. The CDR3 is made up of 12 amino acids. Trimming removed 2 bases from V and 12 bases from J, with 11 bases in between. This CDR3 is CASSLIDGSQYF. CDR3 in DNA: TGTGCCAGCAGCTTAATCGATGGCAGTCAGTACTTC.

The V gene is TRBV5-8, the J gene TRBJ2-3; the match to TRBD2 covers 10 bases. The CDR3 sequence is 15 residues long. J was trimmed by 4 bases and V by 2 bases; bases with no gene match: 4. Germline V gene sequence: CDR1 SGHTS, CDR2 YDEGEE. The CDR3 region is CASSFLAGVADTQYF. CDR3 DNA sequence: TGTGCCAGCAGCTTTCTAGCGGGAGTGGCAGATACGCAGTATTTT.

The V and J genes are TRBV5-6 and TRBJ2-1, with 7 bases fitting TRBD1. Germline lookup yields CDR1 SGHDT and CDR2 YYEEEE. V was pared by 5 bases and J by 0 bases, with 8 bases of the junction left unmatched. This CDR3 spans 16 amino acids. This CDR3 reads CASRVTGTFSYNEQFF. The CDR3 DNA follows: TGTGCCAGCAGAGTGACAGGGACCTTCTCCTACAATGAGCAGTTCTTC.

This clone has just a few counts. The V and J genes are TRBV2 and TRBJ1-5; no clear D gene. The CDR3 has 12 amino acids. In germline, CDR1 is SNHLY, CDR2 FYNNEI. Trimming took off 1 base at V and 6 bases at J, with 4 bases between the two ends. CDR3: CASSEEGQPQHF. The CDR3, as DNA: TGTGCCAGCAGTGAAGAAGGTCAGCCCCAGCATTTT. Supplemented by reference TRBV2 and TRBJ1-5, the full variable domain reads EPEVTQTPSHQVTQMGQEVILRCVPISNHLYFYWYRQILGQKVEFLVSFYNNEISEKSEIFDDQFSVERPDGSNFTLKIRSTKLEDSAMYFCASSEEGQPQHFGDGTRLSIL.

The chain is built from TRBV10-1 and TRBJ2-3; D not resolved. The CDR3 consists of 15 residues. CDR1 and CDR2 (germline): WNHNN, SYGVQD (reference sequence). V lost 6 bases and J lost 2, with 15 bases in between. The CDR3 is CASSAPGLDTDTQYF. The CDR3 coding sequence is TGCGCCAGCAGCGCTCCCGGCCTCGACACAGATACGCAGTATTTT.

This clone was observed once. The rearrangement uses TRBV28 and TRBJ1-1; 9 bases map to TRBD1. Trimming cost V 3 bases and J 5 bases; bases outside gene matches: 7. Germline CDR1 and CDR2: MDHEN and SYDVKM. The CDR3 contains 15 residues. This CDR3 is CASSLNRGPRTEAFF. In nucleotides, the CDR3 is TGTGCCAGCAGTTTGAACAGGGGGCCTCGGACTGAAGCTTTCTTT. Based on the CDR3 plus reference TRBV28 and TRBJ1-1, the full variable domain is DVKVTQSSRYLVKRTGEKVFLECVQDMDHENMFWYRQDPGLGLRLIYFSYDVKMKEKGDIPEGYSVSREKKERFSLILESASTNQTSMYLCASSLNRGPRTEAFFGQGTRLTVV.

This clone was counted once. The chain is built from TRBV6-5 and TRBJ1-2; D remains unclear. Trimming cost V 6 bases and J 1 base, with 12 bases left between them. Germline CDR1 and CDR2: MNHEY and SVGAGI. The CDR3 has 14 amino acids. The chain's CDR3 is CASSQISLNYGYTF. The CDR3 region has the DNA TGTGCCAGCAGCCAGATATCCCTTAACTATGGCTACACCTTC.

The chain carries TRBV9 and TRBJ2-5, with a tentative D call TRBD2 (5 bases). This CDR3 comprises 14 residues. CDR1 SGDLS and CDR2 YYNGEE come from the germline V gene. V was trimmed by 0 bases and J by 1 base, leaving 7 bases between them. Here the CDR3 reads CASSVGGLQETQYF. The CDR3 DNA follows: TGTGCCAGCAGCGTAGGAGGGCTCCAAGAGACCCAGTACTTC.

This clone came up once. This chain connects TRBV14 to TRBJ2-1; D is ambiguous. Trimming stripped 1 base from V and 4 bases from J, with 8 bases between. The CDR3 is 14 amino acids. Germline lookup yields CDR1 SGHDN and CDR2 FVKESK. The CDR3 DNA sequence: TGTGCCAGCAGCCAAGTTTCCGTTTACAATGAGCAGTTCTTC. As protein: CASSQVSVYNEQFF.

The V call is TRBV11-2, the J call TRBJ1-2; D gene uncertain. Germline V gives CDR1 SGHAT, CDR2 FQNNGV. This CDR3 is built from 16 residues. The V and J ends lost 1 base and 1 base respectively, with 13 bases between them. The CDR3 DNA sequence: TGTGCCAGCAGCTTAGGTCGGGATGAGATTAACTATGGCTACACCTTC. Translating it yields CASSLGRDEINYGYTF.

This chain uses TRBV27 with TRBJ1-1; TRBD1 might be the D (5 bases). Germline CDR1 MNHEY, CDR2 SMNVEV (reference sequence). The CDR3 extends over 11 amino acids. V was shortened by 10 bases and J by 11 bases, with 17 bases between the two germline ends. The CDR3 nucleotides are TGTGCCACCCATCGGGGGGGGAGGGCTTTCTTT. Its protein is CATHRGGRAFF.

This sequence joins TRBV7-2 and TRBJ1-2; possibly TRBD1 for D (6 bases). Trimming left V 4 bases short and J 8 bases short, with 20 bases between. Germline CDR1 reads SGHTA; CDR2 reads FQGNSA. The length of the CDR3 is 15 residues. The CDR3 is CASSSLPGARDGYTF. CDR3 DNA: TGTGCCAGCAGCTCCCTTCCGGGGGCGCGCGACGGCTACACCTTC.

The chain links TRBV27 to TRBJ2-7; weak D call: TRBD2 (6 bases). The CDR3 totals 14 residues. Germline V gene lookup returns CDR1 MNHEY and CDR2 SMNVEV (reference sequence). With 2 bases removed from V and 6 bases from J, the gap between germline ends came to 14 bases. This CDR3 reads CASSLGGYGFEQYF. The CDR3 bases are TGTGCCAGCAGTTTAGGAGGGTATGGGTTCGAGCAGTACTTC.

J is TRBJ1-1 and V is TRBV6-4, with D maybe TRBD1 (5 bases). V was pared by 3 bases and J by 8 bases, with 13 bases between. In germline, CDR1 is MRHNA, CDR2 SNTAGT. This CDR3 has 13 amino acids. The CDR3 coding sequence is TGTGCCAGCAGTGAGGGCCCCGGGGCGGAAGCTTTCTTT. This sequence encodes CASSEGPGAEAFF.

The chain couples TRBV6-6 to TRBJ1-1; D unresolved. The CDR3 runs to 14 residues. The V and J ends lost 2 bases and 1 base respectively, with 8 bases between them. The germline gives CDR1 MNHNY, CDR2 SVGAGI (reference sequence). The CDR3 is CASSYPLGNTEAFF. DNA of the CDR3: TGTGCCAGCAGTTACCCCTTGGGGAACACTGAAGCTTTCTTT.

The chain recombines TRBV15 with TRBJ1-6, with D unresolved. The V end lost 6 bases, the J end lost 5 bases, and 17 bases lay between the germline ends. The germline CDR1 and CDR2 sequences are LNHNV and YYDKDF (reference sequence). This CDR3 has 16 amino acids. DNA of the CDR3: TGTGCCACCAGTGACGGACGCCTACCAAATAATTCACCCCTCCACTTT. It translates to CATSDGRLPNNSPLHF.

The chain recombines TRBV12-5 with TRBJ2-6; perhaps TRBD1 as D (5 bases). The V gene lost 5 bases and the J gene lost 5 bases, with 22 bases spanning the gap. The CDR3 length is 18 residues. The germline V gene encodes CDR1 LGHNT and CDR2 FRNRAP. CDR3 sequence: CASGSSSAGQSRANVLTF. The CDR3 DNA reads TGTGCTAGTGGTAGTTCGTCTGCAGGACAAAGTCGGGCCAACGTCCTGACTTTC.

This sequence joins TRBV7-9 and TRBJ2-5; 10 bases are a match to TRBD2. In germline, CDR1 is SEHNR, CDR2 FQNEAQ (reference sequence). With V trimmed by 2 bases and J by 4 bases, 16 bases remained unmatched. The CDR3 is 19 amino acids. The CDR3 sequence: CASSLTAGGRMVVRETQYF. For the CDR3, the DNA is TGTGCCAGCAGCTTAACAGCGGGAGGGCGCATGGTGGTACGAGAGACCCAGTACTTC. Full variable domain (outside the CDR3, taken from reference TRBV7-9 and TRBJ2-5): DTGVSQNPRHKITKRGQNVTFRCDPISEHNRLYWYRQTLGQGPEFLTYFQNEAQLEKSRLLSDRFSAERPKGSFSTLEIQRTEQGDSAMYLCASSLTAGGRMVVRETQYFGPGTRLLVL.

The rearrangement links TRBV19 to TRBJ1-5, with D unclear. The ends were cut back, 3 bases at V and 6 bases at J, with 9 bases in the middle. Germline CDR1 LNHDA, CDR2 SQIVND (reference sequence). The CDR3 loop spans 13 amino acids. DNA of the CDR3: TGTGCCAGTAGTATCAGTGGAACTCAGCCCCAGCATTTT. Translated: CASSISGTQPQHF.

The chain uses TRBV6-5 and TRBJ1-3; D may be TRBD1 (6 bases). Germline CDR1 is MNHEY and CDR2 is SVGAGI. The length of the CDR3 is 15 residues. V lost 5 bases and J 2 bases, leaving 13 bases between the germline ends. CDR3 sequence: CASSNRDNPGNTIYF. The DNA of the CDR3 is TGTGCCAGCAGTAACCGGGACAATCCTGGAAACACCATATATTTT.

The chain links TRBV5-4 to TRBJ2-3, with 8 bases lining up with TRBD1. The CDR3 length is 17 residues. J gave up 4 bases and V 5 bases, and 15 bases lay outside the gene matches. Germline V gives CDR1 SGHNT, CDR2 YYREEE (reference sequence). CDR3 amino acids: CASSRQGRFDGADTQYF. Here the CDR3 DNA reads TGTGCCAGCAGTAGACAGGGGCGTTTTGACGGCGCAGATACGCAGTATTTT.

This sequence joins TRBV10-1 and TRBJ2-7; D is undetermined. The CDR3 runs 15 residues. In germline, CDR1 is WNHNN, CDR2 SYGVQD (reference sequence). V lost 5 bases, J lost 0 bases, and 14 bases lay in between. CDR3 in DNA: TGCGCCAGCAGTAACCCCCAATCCGGCTCCTACGAGCAGTACTTC. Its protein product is CASSNPQSGSYEQYF.

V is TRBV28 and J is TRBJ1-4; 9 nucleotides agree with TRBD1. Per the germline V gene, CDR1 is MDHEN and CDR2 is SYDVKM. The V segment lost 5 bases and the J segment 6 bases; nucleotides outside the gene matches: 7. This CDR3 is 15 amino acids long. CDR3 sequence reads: CASSTPGQGDEKLFF. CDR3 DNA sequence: TGTGCCAGCAGTACTCCGGGACAGGGAGATGAAAAACTGTTTTTT. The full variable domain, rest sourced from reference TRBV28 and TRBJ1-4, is DVKVTQSSRYLVKRTGEKVFLECVQDMDHENMFWYRQDPGLGLRLIYFSYDVKMKEKGDIPEGYSVSREKKERFSLILESASTNQTSMYLCASSTPGQGDEKLFFGSGTQLSVL.

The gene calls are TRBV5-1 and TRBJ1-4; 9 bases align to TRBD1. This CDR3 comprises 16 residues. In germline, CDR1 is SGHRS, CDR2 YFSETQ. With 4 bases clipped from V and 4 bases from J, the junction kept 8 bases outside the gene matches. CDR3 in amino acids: CASSLRGTGSNEKLFF. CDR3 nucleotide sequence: TGCGCCAGCAGCCTCAGAGGGACAGGGAGTAATGAAAAACTGTTTTTT. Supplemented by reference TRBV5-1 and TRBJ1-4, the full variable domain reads KAGVTQTPRYLIKTRGQQVTLSCSPISGHRSVSWYQQTPGQGLQFLFEYFSETQRNKGNFPGRFSGRQFSNSRSEMNVSTLELGDSALYLCASSLRGTGSNEKLFFGSGTQLSVL.